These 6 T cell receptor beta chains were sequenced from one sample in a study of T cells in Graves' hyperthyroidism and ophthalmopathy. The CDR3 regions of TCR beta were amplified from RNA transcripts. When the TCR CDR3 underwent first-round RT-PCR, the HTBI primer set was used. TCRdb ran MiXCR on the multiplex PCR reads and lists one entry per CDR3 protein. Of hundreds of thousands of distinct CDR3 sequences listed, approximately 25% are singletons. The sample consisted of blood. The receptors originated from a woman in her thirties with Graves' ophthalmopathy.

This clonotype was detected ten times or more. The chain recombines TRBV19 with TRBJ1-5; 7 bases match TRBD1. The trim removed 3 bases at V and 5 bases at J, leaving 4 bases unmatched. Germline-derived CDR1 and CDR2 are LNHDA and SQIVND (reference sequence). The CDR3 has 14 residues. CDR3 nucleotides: TGTGCCAGTAGTATGGTGGGGACAGATCAGCCCCAGCATTTT. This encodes CASSMVGTDQPQHF.

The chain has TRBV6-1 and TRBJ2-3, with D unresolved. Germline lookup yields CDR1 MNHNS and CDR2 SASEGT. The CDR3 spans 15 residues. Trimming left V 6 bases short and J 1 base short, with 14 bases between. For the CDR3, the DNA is TGTGCCAGCAGGGAACAGTACTGGGGCACAGATACGCAGTATTTT. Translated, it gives CASREQYWGTDTQYF.

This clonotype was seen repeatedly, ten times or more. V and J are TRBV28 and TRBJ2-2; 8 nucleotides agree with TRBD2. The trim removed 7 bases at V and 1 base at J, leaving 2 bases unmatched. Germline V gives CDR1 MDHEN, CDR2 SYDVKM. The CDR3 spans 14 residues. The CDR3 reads CASIRGGNTGELFF. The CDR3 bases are TGTGCCAGCATCCGGGGGGGGAACACCGGGGAGCTGTTTTTT.

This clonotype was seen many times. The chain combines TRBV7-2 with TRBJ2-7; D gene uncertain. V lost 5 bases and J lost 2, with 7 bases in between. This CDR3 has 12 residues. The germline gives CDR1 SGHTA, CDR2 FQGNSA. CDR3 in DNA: TGTGCCAGCAGCCGCGGTACCTACGAGCAGTACTTC. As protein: CASSRGTYEQYF.

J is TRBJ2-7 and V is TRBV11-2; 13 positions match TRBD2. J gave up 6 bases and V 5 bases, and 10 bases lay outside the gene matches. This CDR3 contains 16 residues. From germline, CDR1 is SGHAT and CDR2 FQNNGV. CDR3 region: CASSGRLAGGPGEQYF. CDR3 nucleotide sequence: TGTGCCAGCAGCGGTAGACTAGCGGGAGGTCCGGGCGAGCAGTACTTC.

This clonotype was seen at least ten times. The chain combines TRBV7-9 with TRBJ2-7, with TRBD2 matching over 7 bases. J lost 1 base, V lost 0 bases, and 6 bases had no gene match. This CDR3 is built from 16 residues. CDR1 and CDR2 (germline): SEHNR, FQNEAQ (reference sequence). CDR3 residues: CASSLARGSTSYEQYF. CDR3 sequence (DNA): TGTGCCAGCAGCTTAGCGCGGGGGAGTACGTCCTACGAGCAGTACTTC.